The sequence of this TCR beta chain was determined in a study of T cell changes during pregnancy in multiple sclerosis. The germline gives CDR1 SGHAT, CDR2 FQNNGV. Losses at the gene ends were 2 bases for V and 7 bases for J; bases not matched to a gene: 10. The CDR3 has 15 amino acids. Clones were sequenced by immunoSEQ multiplex PCR, and TCRdb holds only the in-frame ones, with some missing. Of tens of thousands of clones listed, 85% to 95% are singletons. The receptor was derived from a female donor in good health, enrolled as a control in a pregnancy study. The chain uses TRBV11-2 and TRBJ2-7; 8 positions match TRBD1. Specimen: CD4+ T cells from peripheral blood mononuclear cells, collected in the second trimester of pregnancy. In nucleotides, the CDR3 is TGTGCCAGCAGCTTAATAACAGGGGGACCCTCAGAGCAGTACTTC. Translating gives CASSLITGGPSEQYF.